Each of the 26 T cell receptor beta chains below was sequenced from the same sample in a study of CXCR3-negative and CXCR3-positive naive CD8 T cells. In preparing the TRB cDNA libraries, 5' RACE with UMI labels was used. TCRdb re-called the 5' RACE reads and shows each CDR3 protein once, DNA omitted. The table lists 100,000 to 150,000 distinct CDR3 sequences, with 0.45% to 0.55% in the top ten. Sample: naive CXCR3- CD8+ T cells from blood. Subset indicated: CD45RO-CCR7+CD27+CD95- naive CD8+ T cells lacking CXCR3 (TNR3-). Every receptor here comes from a human donor in good health. Some clones in this sample may be carry-over from other donors' samples.

The rearrangement uses TRBV14 and TRBJ2-5. The germline V gene encodes CDR1 SGHDN and CDR2 FVKESK. There are 15 residues in the CDR3. The CDR3 sequence is CASSQEGNSQETQYF.

The rearrangement joins TRBV9 to TRBJ1-1; as DNA is missing, the TRBD1 call by TCRdb cannot be tested. Looked up from germline, CDR1 is SGDLS and CDR2 is YYNGEE. The length of the CDR3 is 13 residues. CDR3 in amino acids: CASTTGGNTEAFF.

CDR3 region: CASSLEDGTDTQYF. The gene calls are TRBV5-1 and TRBJ2-3. CDR3 length: 14 residues. The germline CDR1 and CDR2 sequences are SGHRS and YFSETQ.

The CDR3 spells CSVDGGTNSYEQYF. The chain carries TRBV29-1 and TRBJ2-7; the TCRdb call, TRBD1, lacks DNA for checking. The CDR3 is made up of 14 amino acids. Germline loops: CDR1 SQVTM, CDR2 ANQGSEA.

The chain carries TRBV6-5 and TRBJ2-7; the TCRdb D gene call, TRBD1, has no DNA to confirm it. The CDR3 totals 12 residues. Per germline, CDR1 MNHEY and CDR2 SVGAGI. CDR3 sequence: CASRRQGEEQYF.

J is TRBJ2-2 and V is TRBV7-9; without DNA, the TCRdb call of TRBD2 cannot be checked. Germline V CDR1 and CDR2: SEHNR, FQNEAQ (reference sequence). This CDR3 spans 18 amino acids. The CDR3 region is CASSWGMTVSGYTGELFF.

The CDR3 sequence: CSATSGGAKGNQPQHF. The chain is built from TRBV20-1 and TRBJ1-5. The CDR3 is 16 amino acids. The V gene's germline CDR1 is DFQATT and CDR2 SNEGSKA (reference sequence).

V is TRBV29-1 and J is TRBJ2-7; TCRdb lists TRBD2, though no DNA is available to test this call. The CDR3 extends over 14 amino acids. Germline CDR1 reads SQVTM; CDR2 reads ANQGSEA. The chain's CDR3 is CSVALAGGPHEQYF.

J is TRBJ2-2 and V is TRBV4-1; TCRdb's assignment of TRBD2 cannot be checked, as there is no DNA. Germline assignment: CDR1 MGHRA and CDR2 YSYEKL. CDR3 length equals 15 residues. The CDR3 here is CASSPRGAGVGELFF.

V usage is TRBV19 and J usage is TRBJ2-1. This CDR3 is built from 15 residues. Germline CDR1 is LNHDA and CDR2 is SQIVND (reference sequence). CDR3: CASSSIPSSYNEQFF.

The chain recombines TRBV5-8 with TRBJ2-1; TCRdb gives TRBD1 as the D gene, but with no DNA this cannot be confirmed. The germline V gene encodes CDR1 SGHTS and CDR2 YDEGEE. The CDR3 sequence is 16 residues long. This CDR3 is CASSLHWTGGLNEQFF.

J is TRBJ2-7 and V is TRBV5-1. CDR1 is SGHRS and CDR2 is YFSETQ in the germline V gene. This CDR3 has 13 residues. CDR3 in amino acids: CASSLAAATEQYF.

V usage is TRBV12-3 or TRBV12-4 and J usage is TRBJ2-1; TCRdb returns TRBD1, unconfirmable since there is no DNA. The CDR3 is made up of 14 amino acids. Here the CDR3 reads CASSPGTGYNEQFF.

This rearrangement joins TRBV5-6 to TRBJ2-7; TCRdb's D call of TRBD1 is untestable without DNA. CDR3 size: 14 residues. The germline CDR1 and CDR2 sequences are SGHDT and YYEEEE. This chain's CDR3 is CASSTGTGNYEQYF. Variable domain in full (rest from reference TRBV5-6 and TRBJ2-7): DAGVTQSPTHLIKTRGQQVTLRCSPKSGHDTVSWYQQALGQGPQFIFQYYEEEERQRGNFPDRFSGHQFPNYSSELNVNALLLGDSALYLCASSTGTGNYEQYFGPGTRLTVT.

This chain uses TRBV4-1 with TRBJ2-1; TCRdb designates TRBD1, a call that cannot be tested without DNA. The CDR3 extends over 19 amino acids. Germline V gene data show CDR1 as MGHRA and CDR2 as YSYEKL. This chain's CDR3 is CASSQSAGRGRTLYNEQFF.

The CDR3 loop reads CSVMGQGPTGELFF. V is TRBV29-1 and J is TRBJ2-2; TCRdb returns TRBD1, unconfirmable since there is no DNA. CDR3 size: 14 residues. Per germline, CDR1 SQVTM and CDR2 ANQGSEA.

The V gene is TRBV28, the J gene TRBJ2-7. Per the germline V gene, CDR1 is MDHEN and CDR2 is SYDVKM. This CDR3 comprises 14 residues. CDR3 amino acids: CASSLRLATYEQYF.

The rearrangement uses TRBV4-3 and TRBJ1-2; without DNA, the TCRdb call of TRBD1 cannot be checked. Germline CDR1 is LGHNA and CDR2 is YSLEER. This CDR3 spans 15 amino acids. CDR3 loop: CASSPSGTTNYGYTF.

The chain carries TRBV28 and TRBJ2-7. Germline CDR1 MDHEN, CDR2 SYDVKM. This CDR3 comprises 13 residues. The CDR3 here is CASSADSPYEQYF. Filled out from reference TRBV28 and TRBJ2-7, the complete variable domain reads DVKVTQSSRYLVKRTGEKVFLECVQDMDHENMFWYRQDPGLGLRLIYFSYDVKMKEKGDIPEGYSVSREKKERFSLILESASTNQTSMYLCASSADSPYEQYFGPGTRLTVT.

J is TRBJ2-7 and V is TRBV29-1; the D call from TCRdb, TRBD1, cannot be confirmed without DNA. This CDR3 contains 15 residues. CDR1 is SQVTM, CDR2 ANQGSEA, per germline. The CDR3 sequence is CSVEDPAGVHYEQYF.

The J gene is TRBJ2-1, the V gene TRBV19; checking the TCRdb D call of TRBD2 is not possible without DNA. Germline assignment: CDR1 LNHDA and CDR2 SQIVND (reference sequence). The CDR3 consists of 14 residues. The CDR3 here is CASSWTSGYNEQFF.

CDR3 sequence reads: CASSLDHPGNEQFF. The rearrangement uses TRBV12-3 or TRBV12-4 and TRBJ2-1; there is no DNA to check the TCRdb D call of TRBD1. The CDR3 sequence is 14 residues long.

The V gene is TRBV6-5, the J gene TRBJ1-5; the D call from TCRdb, TRBD1, cannot be confirmed without DNA. The length of the CDR3 is 14 residues. Germline CDR1 is MNHEY and CDR2 is SVGAGI. The CDR3: CASSPTGLNQPQHF.

The V and J genes are TRBV21-1 and TRBJ2-1; TCRdb returns TRBD1, unconfirmable since there is no DNA. TRBV21-1 is labeled a pseudogene. The length of the CDR3 is 17 residues. The CDR3 loop reads CASSKLHRGRKDYEQFF.

The chain couples TRBV28 to TRBJ2-3; TCRdb calls TRBD1, which cannot be checked without DNA. Germline CDR1 and CDR2: MDHEN and SYDVKM. This CDR3 is built from 15 residues. The CDR3 protein is CASSPEVGGTDTQYF.

The J gene is TRBJ1-2, the V gene TRBV15. The CDR3 is 14 residues long. Germline-derived CDR1 and CDR2 are LNHNV and YYDKDF (reference sequence). The CDR3 reads CATSRDRISYGYTF.